These 5 T cell receptor beta chains were sequenced from one sample in a study of T cells of healthy individuals (dated by TCRdb to the late 2010s). Library method: 5' RACE. Sequencing used an Illumina MiSeq. TCRdb itself trimmed the public reads at Q25 with fastp, ran MiXCR and retained productive beta chains. When rows share a CDR3 protein, they turn into one entry using the most common DNA and genes. This sample has about 53,000 distinct CDR3 sequences in its table, and roughly 14% of those were observed once. The biggest ten clones account for 15% to 20% of the sample. All receptors come from a human donor in good health.

Many counts were recorded for this clonotype. This chain's CDR3 is CASSYDEAGELFF. The DNA for the CDR3 is TGTGCCAGCTCGTACGACGAGGCCGGGGAGCTGTTTTTT. The rearrangement uses TRBV18 and TRBJ2-2; D not certain. CDR1 and CDR2 (germline): KGHSH, LQKENI. The CDR3 is 13 amino acids. V was cut by 6 bases and J by 6 bases, with 11 bases left in between.

V gene TRBV6-5 combines with J gene TRBJ2-1; TRBD1 aligns across 10 bases. This CDR3 spans 17 amino acids. After removal of 2 bases from V and 6 bases from J, the junction contained 10 bases not matched to a gene. Germline-derived CDR1 and CDR2 are MNHEY and SVGAGI. CDR3 residues: CASSYTYRDRGLNEQFF. CDR3 sequence (DNA): TGTGCCAGCAGTTACACCTACCGGGACAGGGGTCTCAATGAGCAGTTCTTC.

The rearrangement links TRBV6-6 to TRBJ2-3; D gene unclear. V lost 6 bases, J lost 1 base, and 8 bases lay in between. This CDR3 has 13 residues. Germline V gives CDR1 MNHNY, CDR2 SVGAGI (reference sequence). The CDR3 DNA reads as TGTGCCAGCAGGGACGGTGGCACAGATACGCAGTATTTT. Its translation is CASRDGGTDTQYF.

This clonotype has only a few counts. Written as DNA, the CDR3 is TGTGCCAGCAGCTTGGGTTTCCTGGGGCCCACCAATGAGCAGTTCTTC. Encoded protein: CASSLGFLGPTNEQFF. The chain combines TRBV5-5 with TRBJ2-1, with D possibly being TRBD1 (5 bases). V was pared by 0 bases and J by 6 bases, with 16 bases between. Per germline, CDR1 SGHKS and CDR2 YYEKEE (reference sequence). The CDR3 is made up of 16 amino acids.

The chain carries TRBV4-3 and TRBJ2-3; 12 positions match TRBD2. The CDR3 has 18 amino acids. Germline trimming cut 1 base from V and 2 bases from J; bases unmatched to any gene: 7. Germline V CDR1 and CDR2: LGHNA, YSLEER. The CDR3 DNA is TGCGCCAGCAGCCAAGGACTAGCGGGGGAATCTGACACAGATACGCAGTATTTT. Its translation is CASSQGLAGESDTDTQYF.